The clone carrying this T cell receptor (beta chain) came up many times. The antigen remains unidentified. Distinct nucleotide sequences in the sample also encode this CDR3. As originally analysed: Junction-only immunoSEQ sequences carried no quality scores, so filtering differed. Here immunoSEQ multiplex PCR was the method, and the copy in TCRdb shows in-frame clones only, minus some. V and J calls and clone size are those listed in that table; D and trimming were worked out from the DNA. The sample lists about 1 million clones; around four fifths were seen once. CDR1 is SGHRS and CDR2 is YFSETQ in the germline V gene. CDR3 length: 15 residues. Trimming cost V 1 base and J 1 base, with 12 bases left between them. The sample is drawn from a study of shared clonotypes between healthy human individuals. Study outcomes and limitations: Generally, naive subsets (rather than memory subsets) showed larger estimated richness. Relative to clonotypes present in all four donors, those not shared had lower generation probabilities. The sharing of roughly 5% of naive CD4 clonotypes was seen across a few donors.

The origin of this receptor is a man aged 18 to 29 in good health. The sequenced sample was memory CD4+ T cells sorted from blood. Described subset: CD45RA-negative fraction. This chain joins TRBV5-1 and TRBJ2-7, with a tentative D call TRBD2 (6 bases). The CDR3 loop is CASSLLGGNSYEQYF. CDR3 nucleotides: TGCGCCAGCAGCTTGCTAGGCGGGAATTCCTACGAGCAGTACTTC.